This T cell receptor beta chain was identified in a study of blood T cell repertoires in COVID-19. Study information: There were acute and convalescent COVID-19 samples, and they came from the United States, Italy and Spain.

Germline assignment: CDR1 SGHDT and CDR2 YYEEEE. The CDR3 consists of 14 residues. Trimming at V came to 3 bases and at J to 7 bases, leaving 6 bases not matched to a gene. In the authors' workflow: Estimation of nucleated cell counts was performed using reference gene primer amplification. The method was immunoSEQ multiplex PCR; TCRdb's version includes in-frame clones alone and lacks a portion of them. V and J calls and clone size are as listed in that table; D and trimming were resolved from the DNA. Among roughly 260,000 clones listed, approximately 83% were seen once. Participants were aged about 18 to 89 years from approximately 25 US areas. Before being deemed recovered, Cohort 3 donors had two negative PCRs, clearance, or symptom resolution.

The clonotype comes from a woman between 50 and 59 years old who had recovered from COVID-19. The chain employs TRBV5-6 and TRBJ2-1; TRBD1 aligns across 8 bases. Sequenced: PBMCs or T cells enriched from blood (not recorded which). The CDR3, as DNA: TGTGCCAGCAGCTGGCTACAGGGGGTAAATGAGCAGTTCTTC. Amino acid sequence: CASSWLQGVNEQFF. Supplemented by reference TRBV5-6 and TRBJ2-1, the full variable domain reads DAGVTQSPTHLIKTRGQQVTLRCSPKSGHDTVSWYQQALGQGPQFIFQYYEEEERQRGNFPDRFSGHQFPNYSSELNVNALLLGDSALYLCASSWLQGVNEQFFGPGTRLTVL.